This is a list of T cell receptor beta chains from one sample in a study of shared clonotypes between healthy human individuals. Produced via immunoSEQ multiplex PCR; TCRdb's table is partial and in-frame only. In the table there are 2 million to 2.5 million clones, approximately 95% of which are singletons. Sequenced input: naive CD4+ T cells sorted from blood. All receptors derive from a man younger than 35 in good health. CDR3s include the opening cysteine and the closing phenylalanine or tryptophan. The D gene is left open where the match is weak.

V gene,D gene,J gene,CDR3 protein,CDR3 DNA
TRBV7-9,-,TRBJ1-1,CASSTSENTEAFF,TGTGCCAGCAGCACCAGTGAGAACACTGAAGCTTTCTTT
TRBV5-1,-,TRBJ1-1,CASSPRTVNTEAFF,TGCGCCAGCAGCCCCAGGACAGTTAACACTGAAGCTTTCTTT
TRBV18,-,TRBJ1-1,CASSRTEFTEAFF,TGTGCCAGCTCGAGGACAGAGTTTACTGAAGCTTTCTTT
TRBV19,-,TRBJ1-1,CASSIGFPATGTEAFF,TGTGCCAGTAGTATTGGGTTCCCAGCCACGGGAACTGAAGCTTTCTTT
TRBV11-3,TRBD2,TRBJ2-7,CASSLDSGEQYF,TGTGCCAGCAGCTTAGATAGCGGGGAGCAGTACTTC
TRBV5-1,TRBD2,TRBJ2-5,CATRSGSVQETQYF,TGCGCCACCCGTAGCGGGAGCGTCCAAGAGACCCAGTACTTC
TRBV5-1,TRBD2,TRBJ2-7,CASSSLAGAVSTEQYF,TGCGCCAGCAGCTCCTTAGCGGGAGCGGTGTCGACCGAGCAGTACTTC
TRBV19,-,TRBJ2-7,CASSMVGDEQYF,TGTGCCAGTAGTATGGTAGGGGACGAGCAGTACTTC
TRBV19,TRBD1,TRBJ2-7,CASSIGTGGSYEQYF,TGTGCCAGTAGTATAGGGACAGGGGGATCCTACGAGCAGTACTTC
TRBV6-6,-,TRBJ2-3,CASTGVPTDTQYF,TGTGCCTCTACCGGGGTTCCCACAGATACGCAGTATTTT